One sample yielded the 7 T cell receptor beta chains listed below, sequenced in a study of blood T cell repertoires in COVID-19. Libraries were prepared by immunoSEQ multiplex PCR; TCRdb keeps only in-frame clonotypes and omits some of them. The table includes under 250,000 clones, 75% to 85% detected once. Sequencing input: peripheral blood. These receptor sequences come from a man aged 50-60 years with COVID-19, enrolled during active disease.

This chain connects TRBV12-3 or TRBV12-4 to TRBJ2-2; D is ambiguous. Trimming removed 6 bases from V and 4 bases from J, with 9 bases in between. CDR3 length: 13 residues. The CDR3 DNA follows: TGTGCCAGCAGCCAGTGGAGCACCGGGGAGCTGTTTTTT. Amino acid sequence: CASSQWSTGELFF.

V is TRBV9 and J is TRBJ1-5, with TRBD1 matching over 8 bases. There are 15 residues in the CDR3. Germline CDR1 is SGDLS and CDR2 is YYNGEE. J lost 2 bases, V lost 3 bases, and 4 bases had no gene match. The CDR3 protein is CASSAADRGNQPQHF. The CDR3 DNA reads TGTGCCAGCAGCGCCGCGGACAGGGGCAATCAGCCCCAGCATTTT.

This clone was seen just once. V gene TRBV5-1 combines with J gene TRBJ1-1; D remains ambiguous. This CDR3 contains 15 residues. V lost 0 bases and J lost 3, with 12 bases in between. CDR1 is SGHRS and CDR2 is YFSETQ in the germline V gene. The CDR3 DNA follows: TGCGCCAGCAGCTTGGCGGGTTCGGGGTACACTGAAGCTTTCTTT. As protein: CASSLAGSGYTEAFF.

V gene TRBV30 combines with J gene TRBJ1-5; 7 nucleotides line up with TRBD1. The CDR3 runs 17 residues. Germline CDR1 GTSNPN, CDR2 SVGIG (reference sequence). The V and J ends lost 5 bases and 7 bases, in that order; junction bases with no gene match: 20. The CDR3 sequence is CAWGAQGGQLISQPQHF. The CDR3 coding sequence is TGTGCCTGGGGGGCTCAGGGGGGCCAATTAATTAGCCAGCCCCAGCATTTT.

The CDR3 sequence: CASSRGQTSGNTIYF. In nucleotides, the CDR3 is TGTGCCAGTAGTAGGGGACAGACCTCTGGAAACACCATATATTTT. The rearrangement uses TRBV19 and TRBJ1-3; 7 bases agree with TRBD1. The CDR3 spans 15 residues. Losses at the gene ends were 4 bases for V and 0 bases for J; bases not matched to a gene: 3. Per germline, CDR1 LNHDA and CDR2 SQIVND (reference sequence).

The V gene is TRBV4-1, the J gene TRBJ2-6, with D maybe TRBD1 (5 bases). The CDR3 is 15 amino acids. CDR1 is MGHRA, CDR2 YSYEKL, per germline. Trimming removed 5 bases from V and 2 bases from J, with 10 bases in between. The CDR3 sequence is CASSSRAAGANVLTF. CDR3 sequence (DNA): TGCGCCAGCAGCTCCAGGGCGGCTGGGGCCAACGTCCTGACTTTC.

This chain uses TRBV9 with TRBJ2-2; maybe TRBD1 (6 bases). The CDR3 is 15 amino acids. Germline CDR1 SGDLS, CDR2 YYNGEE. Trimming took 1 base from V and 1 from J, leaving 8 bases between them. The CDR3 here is CASSVRTENTGELFF. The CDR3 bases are TGTGCCAGCAGCGTAAGGACAGAGAACACCGGGGAGCTGTTTTTT.